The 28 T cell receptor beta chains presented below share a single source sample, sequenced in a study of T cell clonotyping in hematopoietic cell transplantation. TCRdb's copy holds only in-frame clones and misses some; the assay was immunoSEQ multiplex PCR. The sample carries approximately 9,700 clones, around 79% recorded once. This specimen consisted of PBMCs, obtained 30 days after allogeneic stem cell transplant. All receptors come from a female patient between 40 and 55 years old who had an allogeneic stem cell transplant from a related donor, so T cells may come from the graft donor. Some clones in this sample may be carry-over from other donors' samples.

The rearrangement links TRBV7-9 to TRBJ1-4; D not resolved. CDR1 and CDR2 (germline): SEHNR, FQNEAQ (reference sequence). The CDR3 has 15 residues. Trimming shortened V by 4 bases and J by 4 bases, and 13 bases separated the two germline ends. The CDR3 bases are TGTGCCAGCAGCTCGTCGGGTACCTTTAATGAAAAACTGTTTTTT. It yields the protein CASSSSGTFNEKLFF.

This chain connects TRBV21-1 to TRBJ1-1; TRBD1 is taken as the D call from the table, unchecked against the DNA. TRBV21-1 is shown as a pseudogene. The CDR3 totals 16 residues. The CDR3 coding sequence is TGCCGCCACTTAGGGGGGGACAGGGAGGGGGCCACTGAAGCTTTCTTT. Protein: CRHLGGDREGATEAFF.

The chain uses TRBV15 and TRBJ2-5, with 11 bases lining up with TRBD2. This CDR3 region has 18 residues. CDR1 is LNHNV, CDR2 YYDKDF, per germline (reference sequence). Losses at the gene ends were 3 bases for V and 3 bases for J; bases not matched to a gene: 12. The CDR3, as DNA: TGTGCCACCAGCAGGTTTACTAGCGGGAGCATGATGAAAGAGACCCAGTACTTC. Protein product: CATSRFTSGSMMKETQYF. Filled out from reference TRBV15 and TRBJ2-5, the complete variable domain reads DAMVIQNPRYQVTQFGKPVTLSCSQTLNHNVMYWYQQKSSQAPKLLFHYYDKDFNNEADTPDNFQSRRPNTSFCFLDIRSPGLGDTAMYLCATSRFTSGSMMKETQYFGPGTRLLVL.

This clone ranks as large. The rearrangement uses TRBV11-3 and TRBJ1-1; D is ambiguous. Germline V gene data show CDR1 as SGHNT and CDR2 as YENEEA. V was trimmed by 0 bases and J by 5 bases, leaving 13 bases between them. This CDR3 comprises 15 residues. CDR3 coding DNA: TGTGCCAGCAGCTTAGACCCCAGGCGAAGAACTGAAGCTTTCTTT. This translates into CASSLDPRRRTEAFF.

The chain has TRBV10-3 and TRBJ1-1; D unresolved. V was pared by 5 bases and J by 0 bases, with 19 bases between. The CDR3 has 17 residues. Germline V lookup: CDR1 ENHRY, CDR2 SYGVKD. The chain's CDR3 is CAISLAGSGIMNTEAFF. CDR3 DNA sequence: TGTGCCATCAGTTTGGCGGGGAGTGGGATCATGAACACTGAAGCTTTCTTT.

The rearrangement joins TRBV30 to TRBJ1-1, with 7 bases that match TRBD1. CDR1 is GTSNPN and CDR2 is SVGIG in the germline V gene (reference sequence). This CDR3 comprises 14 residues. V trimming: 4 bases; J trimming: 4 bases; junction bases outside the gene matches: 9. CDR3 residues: CAWKGAGTGTEAFF. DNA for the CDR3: TGTGCCTGGAAGGGGGCAGGGACGGGCACTGAAGCTTTCTTT.

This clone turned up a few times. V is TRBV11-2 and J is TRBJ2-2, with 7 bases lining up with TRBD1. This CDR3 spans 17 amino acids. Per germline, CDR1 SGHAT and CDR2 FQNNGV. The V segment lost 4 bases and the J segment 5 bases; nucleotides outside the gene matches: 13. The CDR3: CASSSIQGRRSTGELFF. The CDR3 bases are TGTGCCAGCAGCTCAATACAGGGGCGAAGGAGTACCGGGGAGCTGTTTTTT.

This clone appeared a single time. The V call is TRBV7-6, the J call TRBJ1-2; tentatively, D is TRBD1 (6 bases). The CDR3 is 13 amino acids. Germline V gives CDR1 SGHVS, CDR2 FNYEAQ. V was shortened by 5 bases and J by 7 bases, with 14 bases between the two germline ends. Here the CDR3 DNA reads TGTGCCAGCAGCCGATTGCTGGGGGCTGGCTACACCTTC. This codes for CASSRLLGAGYTF. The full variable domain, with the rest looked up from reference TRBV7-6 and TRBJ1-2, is GAGVSQSPRYKVTKRGQDVALRCDPISGHVSLYWYRQALGQGPEFLTYFNYEAQQDKSGLPNDRFSAERPEGSISTLTIQRTEQRDSAMYRCASSRLLGAGYTFGSGTRLTVV.

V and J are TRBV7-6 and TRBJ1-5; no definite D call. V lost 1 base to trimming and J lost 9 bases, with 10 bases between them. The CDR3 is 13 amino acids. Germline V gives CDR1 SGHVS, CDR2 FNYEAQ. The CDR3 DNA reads TGTGCCAGCAGCTTAGAGGGTGGTGGGCCCCAGCATTTT. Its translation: CASSLEGGGPQHF.

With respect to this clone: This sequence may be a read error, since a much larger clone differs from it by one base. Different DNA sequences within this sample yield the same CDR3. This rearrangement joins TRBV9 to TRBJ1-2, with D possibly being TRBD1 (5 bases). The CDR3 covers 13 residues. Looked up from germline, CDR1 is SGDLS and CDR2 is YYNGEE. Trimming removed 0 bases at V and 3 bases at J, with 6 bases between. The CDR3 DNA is TGTGCCAGCAGCGTAGGGGGGGACTATGGCTACACCTTC. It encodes CASSVGGDYGYTF.

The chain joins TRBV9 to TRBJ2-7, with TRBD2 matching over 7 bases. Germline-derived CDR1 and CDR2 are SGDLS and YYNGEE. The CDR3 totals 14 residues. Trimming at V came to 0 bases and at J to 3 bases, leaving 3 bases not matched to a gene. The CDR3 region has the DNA TGTGCCAGCAGCGTAGCTGGGGGGGGCTACGAGCAGTACTTC. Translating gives CASSVAGGGYEQYF.

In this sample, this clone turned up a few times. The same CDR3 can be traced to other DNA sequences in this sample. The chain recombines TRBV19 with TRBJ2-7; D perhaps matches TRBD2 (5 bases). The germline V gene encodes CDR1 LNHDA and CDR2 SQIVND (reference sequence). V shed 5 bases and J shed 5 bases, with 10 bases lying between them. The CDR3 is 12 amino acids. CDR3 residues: CASSRDRDEQYF. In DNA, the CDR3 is TGTGCCAGTAGTCGGGATCGAGACGAGCAGTACTTC. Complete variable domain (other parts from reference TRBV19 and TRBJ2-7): DGGITQSPKYLFRKEGQNVTLSCEQNLNHDAMYWYRQDPGQGLRLIYYSQIVNDFQKGDIAEGYSVSREKKESFPLTVTSAQKNPTAFYLCASSRDRDEQYFGPGTRLTVT.

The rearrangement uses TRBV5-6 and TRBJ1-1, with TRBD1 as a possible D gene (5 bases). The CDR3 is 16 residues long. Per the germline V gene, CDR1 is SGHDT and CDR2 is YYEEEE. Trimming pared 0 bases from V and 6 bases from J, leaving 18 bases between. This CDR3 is CASSLANWGGDAEAFF. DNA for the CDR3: TGTGCCAGCAGCTTGGCCAATTGGGGGGGAGACGCTGAAGCTTTCTTT.

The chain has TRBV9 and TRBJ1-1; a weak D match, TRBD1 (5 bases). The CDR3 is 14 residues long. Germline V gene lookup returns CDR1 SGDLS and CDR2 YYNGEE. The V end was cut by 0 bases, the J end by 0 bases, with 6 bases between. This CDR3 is CASSVEGLNTEAFF. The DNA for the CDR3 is TGTGCCAGCAGCGTAGAGGGGCTGAACACTGAAGCTTTCTTT.

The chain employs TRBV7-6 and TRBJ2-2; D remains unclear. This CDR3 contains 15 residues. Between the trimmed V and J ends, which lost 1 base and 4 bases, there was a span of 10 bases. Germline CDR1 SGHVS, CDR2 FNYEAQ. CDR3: CASSLGRIATGELFF. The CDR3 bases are TGTGCCAGCAGCTTAGGACGGATTGCCACCGGGGAGCTGTTTTTT.

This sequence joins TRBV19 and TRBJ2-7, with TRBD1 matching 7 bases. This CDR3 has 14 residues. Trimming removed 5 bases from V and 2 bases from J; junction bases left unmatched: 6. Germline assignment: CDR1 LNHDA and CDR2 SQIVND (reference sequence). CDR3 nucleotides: TGTGCCAGTAGTTCAAGTGGACAGGCCTACGAGCAGTACTTC. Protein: CASSSSGQAYEQYF. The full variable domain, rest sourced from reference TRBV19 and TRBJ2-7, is DGGITQSPKYLFRKEGQNVTLSCEQNLNHDAMYWYRQDPGQGLRLIYYSQIVNDFQKGDIAEGYSVSREKKESFPLTVTSAQKNPTAFYLCASSSSGQAYEQYFGPGTRLTVT.

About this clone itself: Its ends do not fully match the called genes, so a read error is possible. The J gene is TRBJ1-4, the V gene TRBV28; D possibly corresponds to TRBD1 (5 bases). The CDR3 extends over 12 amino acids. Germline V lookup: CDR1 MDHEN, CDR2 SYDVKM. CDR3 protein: CASSRIAGVNSF. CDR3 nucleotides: TGTGCCAGCAGTCGAATTGCGGGGGTCAACTCCTTT.

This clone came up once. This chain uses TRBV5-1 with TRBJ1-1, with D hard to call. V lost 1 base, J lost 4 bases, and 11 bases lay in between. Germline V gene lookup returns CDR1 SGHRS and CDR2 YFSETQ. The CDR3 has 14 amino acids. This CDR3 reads CASSLFEESTEAFF. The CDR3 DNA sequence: TGCGCCAGCAGCTTGTTTGAGGAATCCACTGAAGCTTTCTTT.

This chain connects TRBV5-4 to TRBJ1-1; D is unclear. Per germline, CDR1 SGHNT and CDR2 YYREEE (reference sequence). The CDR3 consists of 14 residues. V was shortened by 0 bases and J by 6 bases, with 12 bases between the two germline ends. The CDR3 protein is CASSLVGQSPEAFF. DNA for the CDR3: TGTGCCAGCAGCTTGGTAGGCCAAAGCCCTGAAGCTTTCTTT.

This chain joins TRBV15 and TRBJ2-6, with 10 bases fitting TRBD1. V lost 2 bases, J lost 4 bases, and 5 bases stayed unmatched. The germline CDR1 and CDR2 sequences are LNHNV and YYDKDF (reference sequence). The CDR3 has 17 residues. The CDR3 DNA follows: TGTGCCACCAGCAGACTCGACAGGGGGCAAGGGGCCAACGTCCTGACTTTC. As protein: CATSRLDRGQGANVLTF.

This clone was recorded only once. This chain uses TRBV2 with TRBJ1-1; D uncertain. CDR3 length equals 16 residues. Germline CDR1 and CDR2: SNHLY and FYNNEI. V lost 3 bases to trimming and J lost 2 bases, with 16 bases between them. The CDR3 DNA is TGTGCCAGCAGTGAGACAAATCTCATAATTAACACTGAAGCTTTCTTT. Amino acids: CASSETNLIINTEAFF.

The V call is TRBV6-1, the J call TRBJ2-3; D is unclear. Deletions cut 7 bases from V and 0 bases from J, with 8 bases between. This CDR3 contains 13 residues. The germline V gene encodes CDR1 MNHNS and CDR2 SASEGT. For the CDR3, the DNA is TGTGCCAGCAACGCGGCTAGCACAGATACGCAGTATTTT. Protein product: CASNAASTDTQYF.

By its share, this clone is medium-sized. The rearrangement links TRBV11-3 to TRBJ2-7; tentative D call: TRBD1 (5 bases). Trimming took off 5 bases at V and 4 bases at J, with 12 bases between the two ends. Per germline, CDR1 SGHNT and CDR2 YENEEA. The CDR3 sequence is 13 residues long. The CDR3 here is CASSLNPGYEQYF. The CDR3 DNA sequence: TGTGCCAGCAGCCTCAACCCAGGGTACGAGCAGTACTTC.

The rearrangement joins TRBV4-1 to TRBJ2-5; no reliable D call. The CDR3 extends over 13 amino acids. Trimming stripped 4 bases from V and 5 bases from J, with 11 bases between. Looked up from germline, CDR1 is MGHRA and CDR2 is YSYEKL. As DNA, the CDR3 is TGCGCCAGCAGCCCCGTTGGGGATGAGACCCAGTACTTC. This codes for CASSPVGDETQYF.

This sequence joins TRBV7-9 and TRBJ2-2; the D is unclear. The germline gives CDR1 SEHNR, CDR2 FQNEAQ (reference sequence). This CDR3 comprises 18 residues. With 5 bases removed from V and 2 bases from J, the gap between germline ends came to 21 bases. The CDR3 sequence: CASSAGGLSAKNTGELFF. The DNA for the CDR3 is TGTGCCAGCAGCGCAGGCGGTCTGAGCGCGAAAAACACCGGGGAGCTGTTTTTT.

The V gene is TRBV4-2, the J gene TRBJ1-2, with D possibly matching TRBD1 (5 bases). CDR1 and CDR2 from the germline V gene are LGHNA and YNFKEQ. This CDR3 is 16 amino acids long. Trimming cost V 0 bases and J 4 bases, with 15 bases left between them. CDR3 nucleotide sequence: TGTGCCAGCAGCCAAGATTTGGGGGAAAGGTCCTATGGCTACACCTTC. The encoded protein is CASSQDLGERSYGYTF.

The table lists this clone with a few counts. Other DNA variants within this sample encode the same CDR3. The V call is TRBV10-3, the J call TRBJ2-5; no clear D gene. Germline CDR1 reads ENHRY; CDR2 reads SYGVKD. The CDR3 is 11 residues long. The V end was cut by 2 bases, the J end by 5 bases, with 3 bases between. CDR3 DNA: TGTGCCATCAGTGAGAGGGAGACCCAGTACTTC. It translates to CAISERETQYF.

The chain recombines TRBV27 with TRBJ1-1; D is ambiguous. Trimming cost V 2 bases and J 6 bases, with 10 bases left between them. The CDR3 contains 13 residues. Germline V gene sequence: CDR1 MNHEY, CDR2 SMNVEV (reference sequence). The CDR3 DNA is TGTGCCAGCAGTTTAACCCCCACTGCTGAAGCTTTCTTT. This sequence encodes CASSLTPTAEAFF.